This T cell receptor (beta chain) was obtained from a study of T cell changes during pregnancy in multiple sclerosis. The CDR3 runs to 15 residues. Germline lookup yields CDR1 ENHRY and CDR2 SYGVKD. Unmatched junction bases numbered 5, after V lost 0 bases and J lost 4 bases. The protocol was immunoSEQ multiplex PCR, while the TCRdb copy is restricted to in-frame clones and leaves out a portion. Among about 23,000 clones, roughly 84% were seen once, and the ten largest hold less than 9.5%. The receptor was isolated from a female donor with multiple sclerosis, enrolled in a pregnancy study. The J gene is TRBJ1-1, the V gene TRBV10-3; 7 nucleotides line up with TRBD1. The input for sequencing was CD8+ T cells from peripheral blood mononuclear cells, taken after pregnancy. The CDR3 protein is CAISESLDRTTEAFF. CDR3 DNA: TGTGCCATCAGTGAGTCCCTGGACAGGACCACTGAAGCTTTCTTT.